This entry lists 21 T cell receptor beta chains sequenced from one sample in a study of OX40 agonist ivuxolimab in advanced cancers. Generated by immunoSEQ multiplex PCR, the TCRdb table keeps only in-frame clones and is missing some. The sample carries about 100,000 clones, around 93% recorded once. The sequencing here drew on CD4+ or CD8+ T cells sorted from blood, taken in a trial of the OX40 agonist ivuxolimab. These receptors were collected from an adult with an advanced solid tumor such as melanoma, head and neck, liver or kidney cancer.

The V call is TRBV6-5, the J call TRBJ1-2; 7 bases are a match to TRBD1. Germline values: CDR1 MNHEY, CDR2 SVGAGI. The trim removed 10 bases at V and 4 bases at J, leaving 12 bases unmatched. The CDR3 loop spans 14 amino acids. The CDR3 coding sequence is TGTGCCACGACGCCAGGGGGTGGCCCCTATGGCTACACCTTC. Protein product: CATTPGGGPYGYTF.

The CDR3 loop is CASSLGLQGRGNQPQHF. CDR3 coding DNA: TGCGCCAGCAGCTTGGGATTACAGGGGCGGGGCAATCAGCCCCAGCATTTT. V and J are TRBV5-1 and TRBJ1-5; 7 bases fit TRBD1. V was pared by 0 bases and J by 2 bases, with 8 bases of the junction left unmatched. Germline V CDR1 and CDR2: SGHRS, YFSETQ. The CDR3 contains 17 residues.

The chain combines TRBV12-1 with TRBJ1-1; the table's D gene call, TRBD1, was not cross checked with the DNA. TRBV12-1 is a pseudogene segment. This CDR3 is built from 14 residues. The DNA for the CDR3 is TGTGCCAGCAGCCCCCGACACTGGGACACTGAAGCTTTCTTT. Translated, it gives CASSPRHWDTEAFF.

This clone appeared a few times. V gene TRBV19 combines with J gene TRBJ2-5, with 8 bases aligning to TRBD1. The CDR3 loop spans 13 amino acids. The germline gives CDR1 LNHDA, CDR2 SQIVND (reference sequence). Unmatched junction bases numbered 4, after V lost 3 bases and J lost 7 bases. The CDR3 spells CASSIQTGVTQYF. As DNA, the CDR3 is TGTGCCAGTAGTATCCAGACAGGGGTGACCCAGTACTTC. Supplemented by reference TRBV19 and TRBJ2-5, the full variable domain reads DGGITQSPKYLFRKEGQNVTLSCEQNLNHDAMYWYRQDPGQGLRLIYYSQIVNDFQKGDIAEGYSVSREKKESFPLTVTSAQKNPTAFYLCASSIQTGVTQYFGPGTRLLVL.

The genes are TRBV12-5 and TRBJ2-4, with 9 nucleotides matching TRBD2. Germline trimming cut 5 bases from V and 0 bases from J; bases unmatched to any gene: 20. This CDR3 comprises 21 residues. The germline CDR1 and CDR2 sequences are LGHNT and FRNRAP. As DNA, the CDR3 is TGTGCTAGTGGTCCCCGCGAAGAGGGCGGGAGGGTCCTTCTAGCCAAAAACATTCAGTACTTC. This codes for CASGPREEGGRVLLAKNIQYF.

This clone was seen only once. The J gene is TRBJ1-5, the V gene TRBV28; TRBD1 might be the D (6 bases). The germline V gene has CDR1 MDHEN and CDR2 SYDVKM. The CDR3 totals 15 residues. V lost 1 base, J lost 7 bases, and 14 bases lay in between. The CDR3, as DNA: TGTGCCAGCAGTTTATTGGGCGGGGGCCGCCAGCCCCAGCATTTT. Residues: CASSLLGGGRQPQHF.

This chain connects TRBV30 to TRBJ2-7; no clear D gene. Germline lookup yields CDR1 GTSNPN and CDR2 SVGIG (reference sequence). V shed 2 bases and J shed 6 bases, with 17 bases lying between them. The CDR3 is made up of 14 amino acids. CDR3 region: CAWSPLGPSSEQYF. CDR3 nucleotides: TGTGCCTGGAGTCCCTTAGGACCCTCTTCCGAGCAGTACTTC.

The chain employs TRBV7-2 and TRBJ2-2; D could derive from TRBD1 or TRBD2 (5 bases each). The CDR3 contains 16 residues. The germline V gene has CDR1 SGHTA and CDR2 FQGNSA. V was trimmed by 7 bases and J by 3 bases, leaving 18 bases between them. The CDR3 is CASTPGGRGDTGELFF. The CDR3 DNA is TGTGCCAGCACCCCGGGCGGGCGAGGGGACACCGGGGAGCTGTTTTTT.

The CDR3 sequence is CASGRGGGPNNYGYTF. CDR3 nucleotide sequence: TGTGCCAGCGGGCGGGGGGGAGGACCTAATAACTATGGCTACACCTTC. V gene TRBV5-4 combines with J gene TRBJ1-2; the D gene is possibly TRBD1 (5 bases). The germline gives CDR1 SGHNT, CDR2 YYREEE (reference sequence). V lost 7 bases and J lost 1, with 20 bases in between. CDR3 length: 16 amino acids.

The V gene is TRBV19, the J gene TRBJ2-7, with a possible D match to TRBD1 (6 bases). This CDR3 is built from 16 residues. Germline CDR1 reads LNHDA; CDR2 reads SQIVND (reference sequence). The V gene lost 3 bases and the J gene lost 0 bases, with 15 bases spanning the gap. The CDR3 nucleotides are TGTGCCAGTAGTATTGTCGGGACACCCCTCTCCTACGAGCAGTACTTC. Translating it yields CASSIVGTPLSYEQYF.

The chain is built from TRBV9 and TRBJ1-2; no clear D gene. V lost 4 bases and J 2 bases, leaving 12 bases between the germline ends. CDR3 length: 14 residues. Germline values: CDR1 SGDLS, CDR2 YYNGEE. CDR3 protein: CASSSPSRNYGYTF. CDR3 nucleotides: TGTGCCAGCAGCTCTCCCTCAAGAAACTATGGCTACACCTTC.

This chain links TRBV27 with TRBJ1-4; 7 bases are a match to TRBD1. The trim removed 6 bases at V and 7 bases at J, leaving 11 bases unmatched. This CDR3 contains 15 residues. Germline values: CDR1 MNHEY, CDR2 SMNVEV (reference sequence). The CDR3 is CASSRRQGSVEKLFF. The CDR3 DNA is TGTGCCAGCAGCCGCCGACAGGGATCGGTTGAAAAACTGTTTTTT.

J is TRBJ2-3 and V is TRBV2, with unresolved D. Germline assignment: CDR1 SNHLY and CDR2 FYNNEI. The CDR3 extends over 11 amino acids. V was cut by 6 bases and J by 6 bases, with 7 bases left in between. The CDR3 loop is CASSLWDTQYF. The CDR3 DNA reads TGTGCCAGCAGCCTTTGGGATACGCAGTATTTT.

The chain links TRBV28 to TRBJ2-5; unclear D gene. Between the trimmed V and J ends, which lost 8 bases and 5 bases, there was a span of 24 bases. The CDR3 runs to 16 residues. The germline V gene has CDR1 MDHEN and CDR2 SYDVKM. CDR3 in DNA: TGTGCCAGCTCCGGGTGGCGGAAGGGCCAAAGTGAGACCCAGTACTTC. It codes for CASSGWRKGQSETQYF.

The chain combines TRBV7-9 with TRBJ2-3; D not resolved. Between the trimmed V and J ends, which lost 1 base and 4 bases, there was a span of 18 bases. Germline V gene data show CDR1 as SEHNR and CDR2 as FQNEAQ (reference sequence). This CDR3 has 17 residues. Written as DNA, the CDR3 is TGTGCCAGCAGCTTAGGGGATTGGCAGCTGACTCCAGATACGCAGTATTTT. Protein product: CASSLGDWQLTPDTQYF.

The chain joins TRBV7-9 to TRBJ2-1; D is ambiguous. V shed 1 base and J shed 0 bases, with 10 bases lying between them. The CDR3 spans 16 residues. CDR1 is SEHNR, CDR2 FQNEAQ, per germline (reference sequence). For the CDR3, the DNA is TGTGCCAGCAGCTTAGATTCCGGGTCCTCCTACAATGAGCAGTTCTTC. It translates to CASSLDSGSSYNEQFF.

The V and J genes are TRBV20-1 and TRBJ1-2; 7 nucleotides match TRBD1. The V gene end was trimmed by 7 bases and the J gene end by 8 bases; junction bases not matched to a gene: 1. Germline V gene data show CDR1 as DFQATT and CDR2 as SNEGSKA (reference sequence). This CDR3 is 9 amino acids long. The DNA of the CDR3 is TGCAGTGTGACAGGGGGCTACACCTTC. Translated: CSVTGGYTF.

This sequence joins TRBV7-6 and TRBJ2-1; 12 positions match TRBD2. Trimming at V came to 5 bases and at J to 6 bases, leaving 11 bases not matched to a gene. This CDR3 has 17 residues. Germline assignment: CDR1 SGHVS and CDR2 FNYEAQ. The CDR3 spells CASSAQRTSGESNEQFF. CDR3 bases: TGTGCCAGCAGCGCGCAACGGACTAGCGGGGAAAGCAATGAGCAGTTCTTC.

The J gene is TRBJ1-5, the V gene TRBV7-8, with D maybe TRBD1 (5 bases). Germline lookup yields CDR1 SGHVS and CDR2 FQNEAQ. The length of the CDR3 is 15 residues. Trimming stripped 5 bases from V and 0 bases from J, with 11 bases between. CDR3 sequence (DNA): TGTGCCAGCAGCCGACAGCCCGATAGCAATCAGCCCCAGCATTTT. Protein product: CASSRQPDSNQPQHF.

CDR3 residues: CASSFRGQETQYF. The CDR3 DNA reads as TGTGCCAGCAGCTTCCGGGGACAAGAGACCCAGTACTTC. The chain is built from TRBV7-6 and TRBJ2-5; tentative D call: TRBD2 (5 bases). V lost 3 bases and J lost 2, with 7 bases in between. Germline V lookup: CDR1 SGHVS, CDR2 FNYEAQ. The CDR3 extends over 13 amino acids.

The CDR3 DNA sequence: TGTGCCAGTGCCCTAGACAGGGATCAGCCCCAGCATTTT. Amino acids: CASALDRDQPQHF. This sequence joins TRBV19 and TRBJ1-5, with 7 bases fitting TRBD1. The J segment lost 5 bases and the V segment lost 8 bases, leaving 6 bases of the junction unmatched. Germline loops: CDR1 LNHDA, CDR2 SQIVND (reference sequence). This CDR3 region has 13 residues. The variable domain in full, completed from reference TRBV19 and TRBJ1-5, reads DGGITQSPKYLFRKEGQNVTLSCEQNLNHDAMYWYRQDPGQGLRLIYYSQIVNDFQKGDIAEGYSVSREKKESFPLTVTSAQKNPTAFYLCASALDRDQPQHFGDGTRLSIL.